These 15 T cell receptor beta chains originate from one sample sequenced in a study of control samples from healthy donors and cancer patients. The table came from immunoSEQ multiplex PCR; TCRdb's copy has only in-frame clones and leaves some out. The sample comprises fewer than 90,000 clones, around 87% of which are singletons, and over 15% rests with the top ten. The sample comprised blood. The origin of the receptors is a man between 45 and 60 years old in good health.

The rearrangement uses TRBV12-3 or TRBV12-4 and TRBJ2-7; 11 nucleotides align to TRBD2. The CDR3 has 13 residues. The V gene end was trimmed by 10 bases and the J gene end by 7 bases; junction bases not matched to a gene: 9. The CDR3 DNA sequence: TGTGCCACTGTAGCGGGAGGGCCGAGGGAGCAGTACTTC. Translated, it gives CATVAGGPREQYF.

The rearrangement joins TRBV11-3 to TRBJ2-2; TRBD2 might be the D (6 bases). Trimming pared 6 bases from V and 0 bases from J, leaving 23 bases between. The CDR3 covers 19 residues. CDR1 and CDR2 from the germline V gene are SGHNT and YENEEA. CDR3 sequence: CASRAWLATDTANTGELFF. Here the CDR3 DNA reads TGTGCCAGCAGGGCTTGGCTAGCGACAGACACCGCGAACACCGGGGAGCTGTTTTTT.

The chain combines TRBV6-5 with TRBJ2-7; the match to TRBD1 covers 7 bases. The CDR3 covers 15 residues. The V segment lost 6 bases and the J segment 3 bases; nucleotides outside the gene matches: 11. Germline CDR1 MNHEY, CDR2 SVGAGI. The CDR3 loop is CASSADRPGRYEQYV. In DNA form, the CDR3 reads TGTGCCAGCAGCGCGGACAGGCCAGGCCGCTACGAGCAGTACGTC.

The rearrangement links TRBV6-5 to TRBJ1-3; TRBD1 is a possible D gene (6 bases). V lost 4 bases and J 0 bases, leaving 10 bases between the germline ends. CDR3 length equals 15 residues. Germline CDR1 is MNHEY and CDR2 is SVGAGI. CDR3 nucleotides: TGTGCCAGCAGTTGGACAGCCCGCTCTGGAAACACCATATATTTT. It is translated as CASSWTARSGNTIYF.

This clone was seen a single time. The rearrangement links TRBV29-1 to TRBJ2-7, with a tentative D call TRBD2 (6 bases). Looked up from germline, CDR1 is SQVTM and CDR2 is ANQGSEA. CDR3 size: 12 residues. V dropped 5 bases and J dropped 0 bases, with 8 bases sitting between them. CDR3 nucleotide sequence: TGCAGCGTTCTAGCGTCCTCCTACGAGCAGTACTTC. This sequence encodes CSVLASSYEQYF.

This clone was seen a few times. This rearrangement joins TRBV15 to TRBJ1-2; the D gene is possibly TRBD1 (6 bases). Germline V gene sequence: CDR1 LNHNV, CDR2 YYDKDF (reference sequence). This CDR3 comprises 14 residues. With 3 bases removed from V and 6 bases from J, the gap between germline ends came to 14 bases. CDR3 coding DNA: TGTGCCACCAGCAGTACAGGGTTTTCTGATGGCTACACCTTC. It is translated as CATSSTGFSDGYTF.

This clone was recorded once. The chain recombines TRBV9 with TRBJ1-6; no reliable D call. The length of the CDR3 is 15 residues. The germline gives CDR1 SGDLS, CDR2 YYNGEE. Trimming removed 0 bases from V and 10 bases from J, with 14 bases in between. CDR3 bases: TGTGCCAGCAGCGTAGCCGAGGGATCAAGCTCACCCCTCCACTTT. This codes for CASSVAEGSSSPLHF.

The chain carries TRBV15 and TRBJ1-5, with D uncertain. From germline, CDR1 is LNHNV and CDR2 YYDKDF (reference sequence). Trimming took off 0 bases at V and 5 bases at J, with 2 bases between the two ends. The CDR3 is 12 residues long. The CDR3 DNA is TGTGCCACCAGCAGAGAAGATCAGCCCCAGCATTTT. Translation: CATSREDQPQHF. Filled out from reference TRBV15 and TRBJ1-5, the complete variable domain reads DAMVIQNPRYQVTQFGKPVTLSCSQTLNHNVMYWYQQKSSQAPKLLFHYYDKDFNNEADTPDNFQSRRPNTSFCFLDIRSPGLGDTAMYLCATSREDQPQHFGDGTRLSIL.

The rearrangement joins TRBV3-1 (or the pseudogene TRBV3-2) to TRBJ2-1; no definite D call. The CDR3 loop spans 14 amino acids. CDR1 and CDR2 from the germline V gene are LGHDT and YNNKEL (reference sequence). Deletions cut 0 bases from V and 3 bases from J, with 6 bases between. CDR3 protein: CASSQDTLYNEQFF. In DNA form, the CDR3 reads TGTGCCAGCAGCCAAGATACTCTCTACAATGAGCAGTTCTTC.

The chain couples TRBV6-5 to TRBJ2-1; D not resolved. V was clipped by 1 base and J by 5 bases, with 12 bases between them. Germline CDR1 is MNHEY and CDR2 is SVGAGI. CDR3 length: 15 amino acids. As DNA, the CDR3 is TGTGCCAGCAGTTACTTCGGTAGTTCTGACAATGAGCAGTTCTTC. Its translation is CASSYFGSSDNEQFF.

This clone turned up a few times. The chain employs TRBV6-2 or TRBV6-3 and TRBJ2-7; 7 bases agree with TRBD2. The CDR3 sequence is 15 residues long. V shed 5 bases and J 3 bases; nucleotides not matched to a gene: 10. Germline V gene data show CDR1 as MNHEY and CDR2 as SVGEGT. The CDR3 bases are TGTGCCAGCAGTGCTCCTAGCGGCTTCGACTACGAGCAGTACTTC. It translates to CASSAPSGFDYEQYF.

The rearrangement links TRBV19 to TRBJ2-1; D is perhaps TRBD1 or TRBD2 (5 bases each). V shed 4 bases and J shed 7 bases, with 23 bases lying between them. Germline V gives CDR1 LNHDA, CDR2 SQIVND (reference sequence). The CDR3 length is 17 residues. Here the CDR3 reads CASSSDGVWTQANEQFF. The CDR3, as DNA: TGTGCCAGTAGTAGCGACGGGGTGTGGACACAGGCGAATGAGCAGTTCTTC. Variable domain in full (rest from reference TRBV19 and TRBJ2-1): DGGITQSPKYLFRKEGQNVTLSCEQNLNHDAMYWYRQDPGQGLRLIYYSQIVNDFQKGDIAEGYSVSREKKESFPLTVTSAQKNPTAFYLCASSSDGVWTQANEQFFGPGTRLTVL.

This sequence joins TRBV30 and TRBJ1-2; D call uncertain. Per the germline V gene, CDR1 is GTSNPN and CDR2 is SVGIG (reference sequence). The length of the CDR3 is 13 residues. V was clipped by 2 bases and J by 3 bases, with 10 bases between them. Written as DNA, the CDR3 is TGTGCCTGGAGTCGGGGTATGGACTATGGCTACACCTTC. It encodes CAWSRGMDYGYTF.

This clone was counted a single time. This chain links TRBV2 with TRBJ2-1; D is unclear. Deletions cut 4 bases from V and 3 bases from J, with 10 bases between. The CDR3 has 14 residues. CDR1 and CDR2 (germline): SNHLY, FYNNEI. The CDR3 sequence is CASSGGLVYNEQFF. The CDR3 bases are TGTGCCAGCAGTGGGGGTTTGGTCTACAATGAGCAGTTCTTC.

The gene calls are TRBV11-3 and TRBJ2-1; no clear D. V was shortened by 2 bases and J by 1 base, with 6 bases between the two germline ends. The CDR3 runs 14 residues. Germline V gene sequence: CDR1 SGHNT, CDR2 YENEEA. This CDR3 reads CASSLLESYNEQFF. CDR3 nucleotide sequence: TGTGCCAGCAGCTTACTCGAGTCCTACAATGAGCAGTTCTTC. The whole variable domain, filled in from reference TRBV11-3 and TRBJ2-1, reads EAGVVQSPRYKIIEKKQPVAFWCNPISGHNTLYWYLQNLGQGPELLIRYENEEAVDDSQLPKDRFSAERLKGVDSTLKIQPAELGDSAVYLCASSLLESYNEQFFGPGTRLTVL.